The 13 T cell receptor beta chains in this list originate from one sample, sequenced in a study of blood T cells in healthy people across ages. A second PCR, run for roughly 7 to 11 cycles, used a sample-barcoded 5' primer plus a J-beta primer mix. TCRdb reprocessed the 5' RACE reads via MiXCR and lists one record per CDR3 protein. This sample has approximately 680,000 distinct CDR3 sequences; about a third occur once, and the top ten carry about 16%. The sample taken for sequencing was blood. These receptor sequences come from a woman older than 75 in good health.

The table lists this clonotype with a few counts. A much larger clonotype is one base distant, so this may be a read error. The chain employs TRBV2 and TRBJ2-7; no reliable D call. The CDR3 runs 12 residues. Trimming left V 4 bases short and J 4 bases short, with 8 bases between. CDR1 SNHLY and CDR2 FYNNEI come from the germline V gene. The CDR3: CASSADGYEQYF. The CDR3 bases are TGTGCCAGCAGTGCGGACGGTTACGAGCAGTACTTC.

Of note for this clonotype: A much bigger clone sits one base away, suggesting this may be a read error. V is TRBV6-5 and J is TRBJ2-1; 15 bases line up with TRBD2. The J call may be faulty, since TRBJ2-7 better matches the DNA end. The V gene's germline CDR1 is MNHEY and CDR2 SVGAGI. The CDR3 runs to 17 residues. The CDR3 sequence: CASSYGLAGGSYNEQYF. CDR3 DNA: TGTGCCAGCAGTTATGGACTAGCGGGGGGGAGTTACAATGAGCAGTACTTC.

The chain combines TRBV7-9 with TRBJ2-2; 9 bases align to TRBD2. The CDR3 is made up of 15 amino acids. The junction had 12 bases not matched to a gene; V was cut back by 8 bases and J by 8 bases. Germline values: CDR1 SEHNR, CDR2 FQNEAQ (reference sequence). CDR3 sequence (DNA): TGTGCCAGCTCCTCCGGACTAGCGTCTTTGGGGGAGCTGTTTTTT. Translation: CASSSGLASLGELFF.

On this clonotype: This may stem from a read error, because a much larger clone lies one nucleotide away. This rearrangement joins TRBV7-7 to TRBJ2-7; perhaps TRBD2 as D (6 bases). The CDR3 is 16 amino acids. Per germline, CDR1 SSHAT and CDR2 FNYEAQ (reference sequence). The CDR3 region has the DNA TGTGCTAGCAGCTTAGGCGGGGCTACGTCAGGCGATGAGCAGTACTTC. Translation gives CASSLGGATSGDEQYF.

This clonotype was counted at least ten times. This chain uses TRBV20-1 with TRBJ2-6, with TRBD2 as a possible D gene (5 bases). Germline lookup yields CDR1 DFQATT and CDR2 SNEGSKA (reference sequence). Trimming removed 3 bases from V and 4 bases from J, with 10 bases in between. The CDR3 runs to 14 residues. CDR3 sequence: CSASLGDGANVLTF. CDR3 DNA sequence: TGCAGTGCTAGTCTGGGAGACGGGGCCAACGTCCTGACTTTC.

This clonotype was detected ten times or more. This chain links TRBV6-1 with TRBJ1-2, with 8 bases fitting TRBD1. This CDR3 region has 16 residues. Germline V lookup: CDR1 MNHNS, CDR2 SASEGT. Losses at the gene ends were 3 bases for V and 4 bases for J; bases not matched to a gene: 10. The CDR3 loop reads CASSERQGTGSYGYTF. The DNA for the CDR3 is TGTGCCAGCAGTGAGAGACAGGGGACAGGTTCCTATGGCTACACCTTC.

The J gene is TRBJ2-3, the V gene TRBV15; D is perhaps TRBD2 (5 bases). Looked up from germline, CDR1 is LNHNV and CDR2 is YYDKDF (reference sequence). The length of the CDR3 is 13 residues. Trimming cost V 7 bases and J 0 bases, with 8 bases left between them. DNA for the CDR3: TGTGCCACCAAAGCGGAAAGCACAGATACGCAGTATTTT. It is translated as CATKAESTDTQYF. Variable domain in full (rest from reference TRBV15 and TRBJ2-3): DAMVIQNPRYQVTQFGKPVTLSCSQTLNHNVMYWYQQKSSQAPKLLFHYYDKDFNNEADTPDNFQSRRPNTSFCFLDIRSPGLGDTAMYLCATKAESTDTQYFGPGTRLTVL.

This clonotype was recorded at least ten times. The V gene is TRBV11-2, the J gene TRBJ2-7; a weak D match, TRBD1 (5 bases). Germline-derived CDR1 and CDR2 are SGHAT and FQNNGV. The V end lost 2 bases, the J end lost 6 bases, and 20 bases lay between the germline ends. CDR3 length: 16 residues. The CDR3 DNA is TGTGCCAGCAGCTTACTAGACGGGCAGGGAATCACCGAGCAGTACTTC. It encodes CASSLLDGQGITEQYF.

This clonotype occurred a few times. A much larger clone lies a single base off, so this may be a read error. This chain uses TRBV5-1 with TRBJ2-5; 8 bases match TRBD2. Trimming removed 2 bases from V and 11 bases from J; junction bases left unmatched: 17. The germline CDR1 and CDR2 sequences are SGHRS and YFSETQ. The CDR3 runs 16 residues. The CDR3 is CASSLEGTRGSDEQYF. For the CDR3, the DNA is TGCGCCAGCAGCTTAGAAGGGACTAGGGGTTCCGATGAGCAGTACTTC.

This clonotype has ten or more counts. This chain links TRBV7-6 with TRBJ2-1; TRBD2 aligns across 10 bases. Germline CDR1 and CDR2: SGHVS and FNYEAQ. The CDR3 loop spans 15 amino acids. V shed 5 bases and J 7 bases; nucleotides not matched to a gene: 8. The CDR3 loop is CASSATSGARNEQFF. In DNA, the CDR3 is TGTGCCAGCAGCGCTACTAGCGGGGCCCGGAATGAGCAGTTCTTC.

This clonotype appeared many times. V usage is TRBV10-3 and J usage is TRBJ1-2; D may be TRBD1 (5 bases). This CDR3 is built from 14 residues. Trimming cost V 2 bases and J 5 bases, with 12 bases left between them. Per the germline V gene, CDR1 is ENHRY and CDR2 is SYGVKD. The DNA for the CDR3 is TGTGCCATCAGTGAGGACGGAGGACATTATGGCTACACCTTC. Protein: CAISEDGGHYGYTF.

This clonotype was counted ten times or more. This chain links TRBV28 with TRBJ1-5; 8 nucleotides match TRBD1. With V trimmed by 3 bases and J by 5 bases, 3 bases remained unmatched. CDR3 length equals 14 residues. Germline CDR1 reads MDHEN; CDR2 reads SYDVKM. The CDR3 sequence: CASSFSGGDQPQHF. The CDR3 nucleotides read TGTGCCAGCAGTTTCTCAGGGGGCGATCAGCCCCAGCATTTT.

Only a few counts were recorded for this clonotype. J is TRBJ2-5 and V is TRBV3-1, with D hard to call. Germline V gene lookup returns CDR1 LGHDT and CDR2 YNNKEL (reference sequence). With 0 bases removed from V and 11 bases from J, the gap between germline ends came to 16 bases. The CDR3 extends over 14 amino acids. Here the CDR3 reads CASSQDGYLNEQYF. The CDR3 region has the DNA TGTGCCAGCAGCCAAGATGGCTACCTCAATGAGCAGTACTTC.